Listed below are T cell receptor beta chains from one sample, sequenced in a study of blood T cell repertoires in COVID-19. Sequenced by immunoSEQ multiplex PCR; TCRdb stores in-frame clones only, minus some. Of some 210,000 clones listed, approximately 91% are singletons. The specimen was peripheral blood. The receptors derive from a middle-aged woman who had recovered from COVID-19. CDR3s include the opening cysteine and the closing phenylalanine or tryptophan. The order of the fields is V gene, clone size, J gene, D gene, CDR3 protein, CDR3 DNA. A D gene is named only where the DNA matches it firmly. Clone size appears in some rows only: once, few, many, or a class for an expanded clone.

>TRBV3-1/TRBV3-2|-|TRBJ2-3|TRBD2
CASDPGTSSTDTQYF
TGTGCCAGCGACCCCGGGACTAGTAGCACAGATACGCAGTATTTT
>TRBV19|few|TRBJ2-2|-
CASSRAGGTGELFF
TGTGCCAGTAGTAGGGCAGGGGGGACCGGGGAGCTGTTTTTT
>TRBV7-6|few|TRBJ2-2|TRBD1
CASSLSGTGFTGELFF
TGTGCCAGCAGCTTGTCCGGGACAGGGTTCACCGGGGAGCTGTTTTTT
>TRBV7-8|-|TRBJ2-5|TRBD2
CASTVSGSAETQYF
TGTGCCAGCACCGTTAGCGGGAGCGCAGAGACCCAGTACTTC
>TRBV9|-|TRBJ2-2|-
CASSEQGSTGELFF
TGTGCCAGCAGCGAACAGGGAAGCACCGGGGAGCTGTTTTTT
>TRBV18|-|TRBJ1-1|-
CASSPNSGTNTEAFF
TGTGCCAGCTCACCGAACTCGGGGACAAACACTGAAGCTTTCTTT
>TRBV6-2/TRBV6-3|-|TRBJ1-1|-
CASSYDSRGGWNTEAFF
TGTGCCAGCAGTTACGATTCCCGTGGAGGTTGGAACACTGAAGCTTTCTTT
>TRBV4-3|-|TRBJ1-1|-
CASSQVFGHTEAFF
TGCGCCAGCAGCCAAGTATTCGGTCACACTGAAGCTTTCTTT
>TRBV7-9|-|TRBJ1-5|-
CASSLGPGGQPQHF
TGTGCCAGCAGCTTAGGTCCCGGCGGACAGCCCCAGCATTTT
>TRBV18|once|TRBJ2-5|-
CASSKSAEGGVRETQYF
TGTGCCAGCTCAAAATCAGCAGAGGGAGGAGTTCGGGAGACCCAGTACTTC
>TRBV7-2|-|TRBJ1-1|-
CASSDRTVNTEAFF
TGTGCCAGCAGCGACAGGACAGTGAACACTGAAGCTTTCTTT
>TRBV6-1|-|TRBJ1-5|-
CASSDRVGNQPQHF
TGTGCCAGCAGTGACAGGGTCGGAAATCAGCCCCAGCATTTT
>TRBV7-2|-|TRBJ2-3|TRBD2
CASSFGTSGRAGDTQYF
TGTGCCAGCAGCTTCGGGACTAGCGGGAGGGCCGGGGATACGCAGTATTTT
>TRBV24-1|few|TRBJ1-1|-
CATQAGTKNTEAFF
TGTGCCACGCAGGCCGGGACAAAAAACACTGAAGCTTTCTTT
>TRBV5-1|-|TRBJ2-1|TRBD2
CASSVGLAGVNEQFF
TGCGCCAGCAGCGTTGGACTAGCGGGAGTGAATGAGCAGTTCTTC
>TRBV18|-|TRBJ2-6|TRBD1
CASSQNTGGSGANVLTF
TGTGCCAGCTCACAGAATACAGGGGGCTCTGGGGCCAACGTCCTGACTTTC
>TRBV28|-|TRBJ1-5|-
CASSLNPYQPQHF
TGTGCCAGCAGTTTAAATCCTTATCAGCCCCAGCATTTT
>TRBV5-1|-|TRBJ2-2|TRBD1
CASSPGTGTTGELFF
TGCGCCAGCAGCCCCGGGACAGGGACCACCGGGGAGCTGTTTTTT
>TRBV6-5|-|TRBJ2-7|TRBD1
CASSRQGSEEQYF
TGTGCCAGCAGCCGACAGGGATCAGAGGAGCAGTACTTC
>TRBV28|-|TRBJ1-1|TRBD1
CASSSGTGETEAFF
TGTGCCAGCAGTTCCGGGACAGGGGAGACTGAAGCTTTCTTT
>TRBV6-6|-|TRBJ2-7|TRBD1
CASRRDGTGLYEQYF
TGTGCCAGCAGACGAGACGGGACAGGGTTATACGAGCAGTACTTC
>TRBV5-1|-|TRBJ2-1|TRBD2
CASSAAGTSGNNEQFF
TGCGCCAGCAGCGCGGCTGGGACTAGCGGGAATAATGAGCAGTTCTTC
>TRBV30|-|TRBJ1-2|-
CAWTPQGNYGYTF
TGTGCCTGGACACCGCAGGGTAACTATGGCTACACCTTC
>TRBV9|-|TRBJ2-3|TRBD1
CASSVGTGAPSTDTQYF
TGTGCCAGCAGCGTGGGGACAGGGGCTCCCTCCACAGATACGCAGTATTTT
>TRBV11-3|-|TRBJ2-3|TRBD1
CASSSRTGPSTDTQYF
TGTGCCAGCAGCTCTAGGACAGGGCCTAGCACAGATACGCAGTATTTT
>TRBV7-9|-|TRBJ2-1|-
CASSAREAGSYNEQFF
TGTGCCAGCAGCGCCCGTGAGGCGGGCTCCTACAATGAGCAGTTCTTC
>TRBV20-1|-|TRBJ1-1|TRBD1
CSARGRLAFF
TGCAGTGCCAGGGGGAGGCTAGCTTTCTTT
>TRBV30|-|TRBJ1-2|-
CAWSSGGGYTF
TGTGCCTGGAGTTCTGGGGGCGGCTACACCTTC
>TRBV4-3|-|TRBJ2-1|-
CASSQDLGHWGETYNEQFF
TGCGCCAGCAGCCAAGATTTGGGCCATTGGGGCGAGACCTACAATGAGCAGTTCTTC
>TRBV7-2|-|TRBJ2-1|TRBD1
CASSLVETGDNEQFF
TGTGCCAGCAGCTTAGTAGAGACAGGGGATAATGAGCAGTTCTTC
>TRBV19|-|TRBJ1-5|-
CASSPRDSEPQHF
TGTGCCAGTAGTCCCCGGGACTCGGAGCCCCAGCATTTT
>TRBV27|-|TRBJ1-6|TRBD1
CASSPGTGTGSPLHF
TGTGCCAGCAGTCCGGGGACAGGGACAGGGTCACCCCTCCACTTT
>TRBV18|-|TRBJ2-1|TRBD1
CASSRTGAITYNEQFF
TGTGCCAGCTCCAGGACAGGCGCGATAACCTACAATGAGCAGTTCTTC
>TRBV5-1|-|TRBJ2-3|TRBD2
CASSLVTSGGTDTQYF
TGCGCCAGCAGCTTGGTGACTAGCGGGGGCACAGATACGCAGTATTTT
>TRBV12-3/TRBV12-4|-|TRBJ1-5|TRBD1
CASAGQGNQPQHF
TGTGCCAGCGCGGGACAGGGCAATCAGCCCCAGCATTTT
>TRBV7-2|-|TRBJ1-1|-
CASSLLDILEAFF
TGTGCCAGCAGCCTACTTGATATTCTCGAAGCTTTCTTT
>TRBV30|-|TRBJ2-5|TRBD2
CAWSPPSGREKQETQYF
TGTGCCTGGAGTCCCCCCAGCGGGAGGGAGAAACAAGAGACCCAGTACTTC
>TRBV11-2|-|TRBJ1-4|-
CASSLNSAGLNEKLFF
TGTGCCAGCAGCTTAAACTCAGCGGGGTTAAATGAAAAACTGTTTTTT
>TRBV7-9|-|TRBJ1-1|-
CASSAGGANTEAFF
TGTGCCAGCAGTGCCGGAGGGGCGAACACTGAAGCTTTCTTT
>TRBV5-1|-|TRBJ2-7|TRBD2
CASSQGTSGRGVNEQYF
TGCGCCAGCAGCCAAGGGACTAGCGGGAGGGGTGTCAACGAGCAGTACTTC
>TRBV10-2|-|TRBJ2-1|-
CATLNSAGFSSYNEQFF
TGCGCCACGCTCAACTCGGCGGGGTTTAGCTCCTACAATGAGCAGTTCTTC
>TRBV27|-|TRBJ1-5|TRBD1
CASSFAPWGQGRSQPQHF
TGTGCCAGCAGTTTTGCCCCGTGGGGACAGGGGCGCAGTCAGCCCCAGCATTTT
>TRBV6-1|-|TRBJ1-2|-
CASSERQGGGYTF
TGTGCCAGCAGTGAACGGCAGGGCGGCGGCTACACCTTC
>TRBV5-5|-|TRBJ2-1|TRBD2
CASSLGGLAQPFTGREQFF
TGTGCCAGCAGCTTGGGGGGACTAGCACAGCCGTTCACGGGACGCGAGCAGTTCTTC
>TRBV6-5|-|TRBJ2-1|-
CASSYAPLPRRNEQFF
TGTGCCAGCAGTTACGCCCCCCTCCCTAGACGCAATGAGCAGTTCTTC
>TRBV7-3|-|TRBJ1-1|-
CASSLSGGTEAFF
TGTGCCAGCAGCTTATCGGGGGGAACTGAAGCTTTCTTT
>TRBV6-2/TRBV6-3|-|TRBJ1-6|TRBD1
CASSFTQTGLNNSPLHF
TGTGCCAGCAGTTTCACCCAGACAGGGTTGAATAATTCACCCCTCCACTTT
>TRBV6-4|-|TRBJ2-1|-
CASSAGSSDEQFF
TGTGCCAGCAGTGCCGGCTCTAGCGATGAGCAGTTCTTC
>TRBV5-4|once|TRBJ2-5|TRBD2
CASSSAGGPETQYF
TGTGCCAGCAGCAGTGCGGGAGGGCCAGAGACCCAGTACTTC